The source of this T cell receptor (beta chain) is a study of PD-1 blockade in classical Hodgkin lymphoma. Generated by immunoSEQ multiplex PCR, the TCRdb table keeps only in-frame clones and is missing some. This table has fewer than 35,000 clones, roughly 94% appearing once. Sample time point: newly diagnosed, previously untreated cHL patient sample. Sequenced material: peripheral blood mononuclear cells (PBMCs). This clonotype was obtained from a human donor with classical Hodgkin lymphoma.

CDR3 sequence: CASSLMGTTEAFF. In DNA, the CDR3 is TGTGCCAGCAGCTTAATGGGGACCACTGAAGCTTTCTTT. V is TRBV7-9 and J is TRBJ1-1; TRBD1 might be the D (5 bases). V was pared by 2 bases and J by 4 bases, with 8 bases between. Per the germline V gene, CDR1 is SEHNR and CDR2 is FQNEAQ (reference sequence). The CDR3 runs 13 residues.